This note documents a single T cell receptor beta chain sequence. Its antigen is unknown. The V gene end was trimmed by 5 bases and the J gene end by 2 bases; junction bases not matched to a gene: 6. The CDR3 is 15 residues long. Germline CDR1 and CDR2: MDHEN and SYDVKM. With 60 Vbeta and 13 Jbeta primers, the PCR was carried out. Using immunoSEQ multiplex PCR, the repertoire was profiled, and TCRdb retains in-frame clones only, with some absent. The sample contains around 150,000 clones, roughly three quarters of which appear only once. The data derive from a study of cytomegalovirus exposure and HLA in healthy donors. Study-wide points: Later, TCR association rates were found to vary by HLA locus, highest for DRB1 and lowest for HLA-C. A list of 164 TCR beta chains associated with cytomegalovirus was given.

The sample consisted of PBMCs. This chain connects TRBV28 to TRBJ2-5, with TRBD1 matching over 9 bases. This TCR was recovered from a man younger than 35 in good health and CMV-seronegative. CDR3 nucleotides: TGTGCCAGCAGTGGGGGGGGACAGGGACAAGAGACCCAGTACTTC. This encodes CASSGGGQGQETQYF. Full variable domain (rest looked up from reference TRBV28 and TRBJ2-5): DVKVTQSSRYLVKRTGEKVFLECVQDMDHENMFWYRQDPGLGLRLIYFSYDVKMKEKGDIPEGYSVSREKKERFSLILESASTNQTSMYLCASSGGGQGQETQYFGPGTRLLVL.